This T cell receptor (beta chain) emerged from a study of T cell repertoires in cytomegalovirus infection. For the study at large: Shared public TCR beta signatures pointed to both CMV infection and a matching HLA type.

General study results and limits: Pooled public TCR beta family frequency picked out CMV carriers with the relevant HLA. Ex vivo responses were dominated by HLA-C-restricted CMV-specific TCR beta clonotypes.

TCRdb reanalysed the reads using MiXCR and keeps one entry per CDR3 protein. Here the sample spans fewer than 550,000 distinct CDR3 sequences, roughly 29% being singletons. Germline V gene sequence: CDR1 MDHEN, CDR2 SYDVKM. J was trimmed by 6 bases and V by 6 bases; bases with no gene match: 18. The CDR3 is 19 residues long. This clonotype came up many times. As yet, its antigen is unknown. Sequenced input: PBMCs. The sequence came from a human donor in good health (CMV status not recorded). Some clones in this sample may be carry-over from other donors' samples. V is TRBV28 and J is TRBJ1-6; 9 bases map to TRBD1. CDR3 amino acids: CASRAGTGKAWGLNSPLHF. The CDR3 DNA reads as TGTGCCAGCAGAGCCGGGACAGGGAAGGCTTGGGGTCTTAATTCACCCCTCCACTTT.